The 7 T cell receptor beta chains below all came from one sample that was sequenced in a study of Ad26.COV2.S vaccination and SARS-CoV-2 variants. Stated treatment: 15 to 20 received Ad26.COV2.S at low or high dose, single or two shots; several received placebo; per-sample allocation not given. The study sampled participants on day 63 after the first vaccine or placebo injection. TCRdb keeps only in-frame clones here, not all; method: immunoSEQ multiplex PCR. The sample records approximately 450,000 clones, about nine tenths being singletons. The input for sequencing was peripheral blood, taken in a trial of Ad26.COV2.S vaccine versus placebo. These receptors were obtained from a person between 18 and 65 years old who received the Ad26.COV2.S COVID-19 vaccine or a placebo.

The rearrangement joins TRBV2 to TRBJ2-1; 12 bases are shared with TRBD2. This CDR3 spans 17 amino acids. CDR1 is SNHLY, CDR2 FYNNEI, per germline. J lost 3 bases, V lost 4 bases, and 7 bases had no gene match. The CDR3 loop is CASSGGRLAGVYNEQFF. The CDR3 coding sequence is TGTGCCAGCAGTGGAGGGAGACTAGCGGGAGTCTACAATGAGCAGTTCTTC.

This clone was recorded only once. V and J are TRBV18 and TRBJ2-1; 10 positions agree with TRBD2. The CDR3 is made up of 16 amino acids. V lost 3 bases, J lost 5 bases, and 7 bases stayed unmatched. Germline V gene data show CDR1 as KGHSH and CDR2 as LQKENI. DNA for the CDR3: TGTGCCAGCTCACCGCCGGGACTAGCGACCAACAATGAGCAGTTCTTC. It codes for CASSPPGLATNNEQFF. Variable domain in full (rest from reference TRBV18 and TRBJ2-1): NAGVMQNPRHLVRRRGQEARLRCSPMKGHSHVYWYRQLPEEGLKFMVYLQKENIIDESGMPKERFSAEFPKEGPSILRIQQVVRGDSAAYFCASSPPGLATNNEQFFGPGTRLTVL.

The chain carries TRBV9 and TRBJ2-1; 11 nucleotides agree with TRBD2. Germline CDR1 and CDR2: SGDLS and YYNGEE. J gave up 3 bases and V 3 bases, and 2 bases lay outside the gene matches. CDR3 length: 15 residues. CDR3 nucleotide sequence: TGTGCCAGCAGCGCTAGCGGGAGGAGCTACAATGAGCAGTTCTTC. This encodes CASSASGRSYNEQFF.

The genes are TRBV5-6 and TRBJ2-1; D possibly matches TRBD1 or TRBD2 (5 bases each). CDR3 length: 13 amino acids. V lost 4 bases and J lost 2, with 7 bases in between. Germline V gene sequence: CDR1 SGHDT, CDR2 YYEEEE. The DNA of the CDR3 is TGTGCCAGCAGCCGGGGACCCTACAATGAGCAGTTCTTC. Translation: CASSRGPYNEQFF.

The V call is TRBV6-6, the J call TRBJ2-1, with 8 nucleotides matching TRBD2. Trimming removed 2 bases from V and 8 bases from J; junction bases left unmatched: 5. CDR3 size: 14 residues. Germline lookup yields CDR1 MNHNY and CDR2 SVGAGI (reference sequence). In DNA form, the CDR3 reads TGTGCCAGCAGTTACAGCGGGAGTGTCGATGAGCAGTTCTTC. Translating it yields CASSYSGSVDEQFF.

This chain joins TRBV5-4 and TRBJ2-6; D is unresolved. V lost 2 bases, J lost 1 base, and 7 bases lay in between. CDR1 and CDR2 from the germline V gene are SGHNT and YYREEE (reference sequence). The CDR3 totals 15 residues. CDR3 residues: CASSFDGSGANVLTF. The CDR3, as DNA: TGTGCCAGCAGCTTTGATGGGTCTGGGGCCAACGTCCTGACTTTC. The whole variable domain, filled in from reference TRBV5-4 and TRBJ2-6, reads ETGVTQSPTHLIKTRGQQVTLRCSSQSGHNTVSWYQQALGQGPQFIFQYYREEENGRGNFPPRFSGLQFPNYSSELNVNALELDDSALYLCASSFDGSGANVLTFGAGSRLTVL.

The CDR3 sequence is CASSPGQDDEQFF. In DNA form, the CDR3 reads TGTGCCAGCAGCCCGGGACAGGACGATGAGCAGTTCTTC. The chain links TRBV7-8 to TRBJ2-1, with 8 bases identical to TRBD1. The trim removed 5 bases at V and 8 bases at J, leaving 5 bases unmatched. CDR3 length equals 13 residues. Germline lookup yields CDR1 SGHVS and CDR2 FQNEAQ.